Described below is a single T cell receptor beta chain sequence and its context. What it binds is not known. The CDR3 extends over 15 amino acids. Germline assignment: CDR1 SGHNT and CDR2 YENEEA. The trim removed 1 base at V and 8 bases at J, leaving 6 bases unmatched. This sample was included in a study of T cell responses to AZD1222 COVID-19 vaccine. Study findings and constraints: Unmutated variant regions are reportedly targeted by nearly half of spike-specific TCRs.

Produced via immunoSEQ multiplex PCR; TCRdb's table is partial and in-frame only. The sample yields more than 95,000 clones, about 93% seen once. The receptor's source is an adult in good health. The chain uses TRBV11-3 and TRBJ2-1, with 9 bases fitting TRBD2. The sequences come from peripheral blood, collected on day 0 of AZD1222 vaccination. CDR3 DNA sequence: TGTGCCAGCAGCTTAGGTGGCGGGAGGGACCATGAGCAGTTCTTC. It is translated as CASSLGGGRDHEQFF.